This T cell receptor (beta chain) emerged from a study of blood T cell repertoires in COVID-19. Study-level information: Sources were T cells, B-cell-depleted T cells, or PBMCs; the material itself was cDNA or gDNA.

Sequencing was performed with immunoSEQ multiplex PCR; in TCRdb, only in-frame clones are kept and a portion is missing. There are roughly 49,000 clones in the sample; 86% occur only once, and about 4.2% lies in the top ten. V lost 2 bases to trimming and J lost 2 bases, with 16 bases between them. Germline values: CDR1 SGHKS, CDR2 YYEKEE (reference sequence). This CDR3 is 16 amino acids long. The chain couples TRBV5-5 to TRBJ2-5, with a weak D call TRBD2 (5 bases). The specimen was peripheral blood. The source of this sequence is an elderly man with active COVID-19. The CDR3 here is CASSFPGIGQQETQYF. The CDR3 DNA reads as TGTGCCAGCAGCTTCCCGGGGATAGGCCAACAAGAGACCCAGTACTTC.